The 21 T cell receptor beta chains reported below all come from one sample, sequenced in a study of neurological immune-mediated disorders. Time point reported: technical triplicate 2. A single record per CDR3 protein comes from TCRdb applying MiXCR to the 5' RACE reads. The sample has under 35,000 distinct CDR3 sequences; approximately 12% are singletons. The sequenced sample was CD4+ T cells from blood. The source of these receptors is a female donor with HTLV-1-associated myelopathy (HAM/TSP).

This clonotype appeared many times. This sequence joins TRBV20-1 and TRBJ2-5; D tentatively fits TRBD1 or TRBD2 (6 bases each). The V end was cut by 4 bases, the J end by 5 bases, with 26 bases between. This CDR3 is built from 17 residues. Germline CDR1 reads DFQATT; CDR2 reads SNEGSKA (reference sequence). CDR3 protein: CSATGGRAAGTQETQYF. DNA of the CDR3: TGCAGTGCTACCGGGGGCAGGGCGGCGGGCACACAGGAGACCCAGTACTTC.

In this sample, this clonotype turned up many times. V and J are TRBV20-1 and TRBJ1-2, with D possibly TRBD1 on 5 matching bases. The CDR3 covers 13 residues. V was clipped by 4 bases and J by 1 base, with 10 bases between them. Germline CDR1 DFQATT, CDR2 SNEGSKA (reference sequence). The DNA of the CDR3 is TGCAGTGCTATGGGGCAGAGTAACTATGGCTACACCTTC. It yields the protein CSAMGQSNYGYTF.

In its sample, this clonotype was seen many times. The gene calls are TRBV7-2 and TRBJ2-7; D not resolved. CDR3 length: 17 amino acids. Germline lookup yields CDR1 SGHTA and CDR2 FQGNSA. V lost 1 base and J lost 0, with 16 bases in between. CDR3 sequence: CASSLGVGRPSSYEQYF. DNA of the CDR3: TGTGCCAGCAGCTTAGGAGTGGGCAGGCCGAGCTCCTACGAGCAGTACTTC.

This clonotype has only a few counts. This chain links TRBV29-1 with TRBJ2-3, with D possibly TRBD1 on 6 matching bases. This CDR3 region has 15 residues. Germline-derived CDR1 and CDR2 are SQVTM and ANQGSEA. The germline V and J ends were trimmed by 0 bases and 2 bases, with 12 bases remaining between them. The CDR3 nucleotides are TGCAGCGTTGAAGATCTTGGGGGCCCCACAGATACGCAGTATTTT. This codes for CSVEDLGGPTDTQYF.

This clonotype came up many times. V usage is TRBV7-2 and J usage is TRBJ2-3; D ambiguous. The germline V gene encodes CDR1 SGHTA and CDR2 FQGNSA. This CDR3 has 15 amino acids. Trimming took off 3 bases at V and 0 bases at J, with 10 bases between the two ends. The CDR3: CASSFRHSSTDTQYF. CDR3 nucleotides: TGTGCCAGCAGCTTTAGACACTCTAGCACAGATACGCAGTATTTT.

This clonotype has ten or more counts. V and J are TRBV20-1 and TRBJ1-1, with 9 bases aligning to TRBD1. CDR1 and CDR2 from the germline V gene are DFQATT and SNEGSKA (reference sequence). With 1 base clipped from V and 5 bases from J, the junction kept 14 bases outside the gene matches. This CDR3 spans 17 amino acids. This CDR3 is CSARVNPGQGKGTEAFF. The CDR3 DNA reads TGCAGTGCTAGAGTAAACCCGGGACAGGGAAAGGGGACTGAAGCTTTCTTT.

This clonotype was recorded at least ten times. The chain combines TRBV20-1 with TRBJ1-6; 10 bases align to TRBD1. CDR1 is DFQATT, CDR2 SNEGSKA, per germline (reference sequence). The CDR3 spans 17 residues. With 1 base clipped from V and 0 bases from J, the junction kept 3 bases outside the gene matches. The DNA of the CDR3 is TGCAGTGCTAGAGGGGGACAGGGGAGCTCCTATAATTCACCCCTCCACTTT. Translated, it gives CSARGGQGSSYNSPLHF.

The gene calls are TRBV20-1 and TRBJ2-1; TRBD2 agrees at 12 bases. The CDR3 extends over 17 amino acids. The trim removed 6 bases at V and 0 bases at J, leaving 9 bases unmatched. From germline, CDR1 is DFQATT and CDR2 SNEGSKA (reference sequence). The CDR3 nucleotides read TGCAGTGCCCTAGGGGGGACTAGCGGGTTCTCCTACAATGAGCAGTTCTTC. Translated, it gives CSALGGTSGFSYNEQFF.

Worth noting for this clonotype: One end of the junction does not line up with germline, which may come from a read error. This rearrangement joins TRBV6-5 to TRBJ2-7; TRBD2 is a possible D gene (5 bases). The V gene's germline CDR1 is MNHEY and CDR2 SVGAGI. The CDR3 spans 15 residues. The CDR3 DNA reads as TGTGCCAGCAGGGGAACCCGGGATAGCTCCTACGAGCACTACTTC. Translation gives CASRGTRDSSYEHYF.

This clonotype was observed at least ten times. The rearrangement joins TRBV5-1 to TRBJ2-2; D unclear. Trimming shortened V by 0 bases and J by 3 bases, and 15 bases separated the two germline ends. CDR3 length: 17 residues. The germline gives CDR1 SGHRS, CDR2 YFSETQ. This chain's CDR3 is CASSLGFVRRDTGELFF. The CDR3 DNA reads as TGCGCCAGCAGCTTGGGCTTCGTCCGCCGCGACACCGGGGAGCTGTTTTTT.

This clonotype has ten or more counts. The rearrangement uses TRBV29-1 and TRBJ1-2; tentative D call: TRBD1 (6 bases). The CDR3 runs to 13 residues. Trimming pared 4 bases from V and 3 bases from J, leaving 12 bases between. Germline V gene sequence: CDR1 SQVTM, CDR2 ANQGSEA. CDR3 residues: CSVVMGADYGYTF. The CDR3 bases are TGCAGCGTTGTTATGGGGGCGGACTATGGCTACACCTTC.

This clonotype was seen ten or more times. The chain links TRBV24-1 to TRBJ2-3; D is unresolved. This CDR3 region has 16 residues. V gave up 6 bases and J gave up 2 bases, with 17 bases separating them. Germline loops: CDR1 KGHDR, CDR2 SFDVKD. The CDR3 sequence is CATSSPQLGSTDTQYF. As DNA, the CDR3 is TGTGCCACCAGTTCCCCCCAACTGGGATCCACAGATACGCAGTATTTT.

This clonotype was recorded many times. The chain is built from TRBV5-8 and TRBJ2-1; D unresolved. The V gene lost 1 base and the J gene lost 6 bases, with 5 bases spanning the gap. The length of the CDR3 is 12 residues. Germline CDR1 is SGHTS and CDR2 is YDEGEE. The CDR3 protein is CASSLWTNEQFF. The CDR3, as DNA: TGTGCCAGCAGCTTGTGGACCAATGAGCAGTTCTTC.

This chain connects TRBV27 to TRBJ2-1, with TRBD2 as a possible D gene (6 bases). The germline V gene encodes CDR1 MNHEY and CDR2 SMNVEV (reference sequence). The CDR3 sequence is 17 residues long. V lost 3 bases and J lost 8, with 23 bases in between. The CDR3 here is CASSFQGVVAVRYEQFF. CDR3 nucleotide sequence: TGTGCCAGCAGTTTCCAAGGGGTGGTAGCGGTGCGGTATGAGCAGTTCTTC.

This clonotype was counted at least ten times. The chain joins TRBV12-3 or TRBV12-4 to TRBJ2-7; TRBD2 aligns across 7 bases. V was clipped by 5 bases and J by 3 bases; unmatched bases: 4. This CDR3 is built from 13 residues. In nucleotides, the CDR3 is TGTGCCAGCAGTCCCACTAGCGACTACGAGCAGTACTTC. This codes for CASSPTSDYEQYF.

This clonotype has a count of ten or more. V is TRBV6-2 or TRBV6-3 and J is TRBJ2-1; 11 nucleotides match TRBD2. V was pared by 8 bases and J by 9 bases, with 6 bases of the junction left unmatched. CDR1 is MNHEY, CDR2 SVGEGT, per germline. The CDR3 runs to 13 residues. The CDR3, as DNA: TGTGCCAGCTCTGCACTAGCGGGAGCTGAGCAGTTCTTC. Translating gives CASSALAGAEQFF.

This clonotype was counted many times. The chain uses TRBV25-1 and TRBJ2-1; 15 bases are shared with TRBD2. Germline lookup yields CDR1 MGHDK and CDR2 SYGVNS. V lost 6 bases, J lost 0 bases, and 6 bases stayed unmatched. The CDR3 runs to 18 residues. CDR3: CASSAGTSGRSSYNEQFF. The CDR3 DNA reads as TGTGCCAGCAGCGCCGGGACTAGCGGGAGGAGCTCCTACAATGAGCAGTTCTTC.

The chain joins TRBV18 to TRBJ2-7; the D gene is possibly TRBD2 (6 bases). CDR3 length equals 15 residues. V was shortened by 2 bases and J by 5 bases, with 16 bases between the two germline ends. From germline, CDR1 is KGHSH and CDR2 LQKENI. The CDR3 sequence is CASSPRGGEVDEQYF. Written as DNA, the CDR3 is TGTGCCAGCTCACCAAGGGGCGGGGAGGTCGACGAGCAGTACTTC.

This clonotype was counted many times. The chain couples TRBV15 to TRBJ1-1; D is uncertain. The germline CDR1 and CDR2 sequences are LNHNV and YYDKDF (reference sequence). The CDR3 totals 14 residues. V lost 0 bases and J 5 bases, leaving 10 bases between the germline ends. CDR3 DNA: TGTGCCACCAGCAGAGATTACCGACGGACTGAAGCTTTCTTT. The encoded protein is CATSRDYRRTEAFF.

This clonotype was found many times. This CDR3 is CASSPGEGPQETQYF. The CDR3 DNA is TGCGCCAGCAGCCCGGGGGAAGGGCCCCAAGAGACCCAGTACTTC. This sequence joins TRBV5-1 and TRBJ2-5; perhaps TRBD2 as D (6 bases). Germline V gene sequence: CDR1 SGHRS, CDR2 YFSETQ. CDR3 size: 15 residues. Trimming removed 4 bases from V and 1 base from J, with 14 bases in between.

At least ten counts were recorded for this clonotype. The chain employs TRBV25-1 and TRBJ1-1; 11 nucleotides match TRBD1. This CDR3 region has 17 residues. Looked up from germline, CDR1 is MGHDK and CDR2 is SYGVNS. V gave up 3 bases and J gave up 1 base; unmatched junction bases: 7. CDR3 protein: CASSDPGTGGGNTEAFF. The CDR3 region has the DNA TGTGCCAGCAGTGACCCAGGGACAGGGGGGGGGAACACTGAAGCTTTCTTT. The full variable domain, with the rest looked up from reference TRBV25-1 and TRBJ1-1, is EADIYQTPRYLVIGTGKKITLECSQTMGHDKMYWYQQDPGMELHLIHYSYGVNSTEKGDLSSESTVSRIRTEHFPLTLESARPSHTSQYLCASSDPGTGGGNTEAFFGQGTRLTVV.